This entry lists 13 T cell receptor beta chains sequenced from one sample in a study of response to subunit inactivated influenza vaccine. TCRdb processed the RT-PCR reads anew with MiXCR; each CDR3 protein has one entry. The data show around 760,000 distinct CDR3 sequences, with approximately 15% seen just once and around 7.3% held by the top ten. The sequencing here drew on PBMCs from blood, taken 14 days before vaccination. The source of these receptors is a man aged 45-60 years who received an inactivated influenza vaccine.

This clonotype appeared a few times. The rearrangement uses TRBV6-1 and TRBJ2-1; TRBD2 matches 13 bases. CDR1 MNHNS and CDR2 SASEGT come from the germline V gene. Trimming at V came to 4 bases and at J to 5 bases, leaving 2 bases not matched to a gene. This CDR3 contains 15 residues. The CDR3 DNA reads as TGTGCCAGCAGTGTGGGACTAGCGGGAAACAATGAGCAGTTCTTC. Amino acid sequence: CASSVGLAGNNEQFF.

In this sample, this clonotype turned up a few times. This chain joins TRBV12-3 or TRBV12-4 and TRBJ1-1, with D hard to call. V lost 2 bases, J lost 2 bases, and 9 bases lay in between. This CDR3 is built from 14 residues. The DNA of the CDR3 is TGTGCCAGCAGTTTACGTCTTGGTAACACTGAAGCTTTCTTT. This translates into CASSLRLGNTEAFF.

The chain carries TRBV27 and TRBJ2-7; D is unclear. Trimming stripped 3 bases from V and 0 bases from J, with 9 bases between. The CDR3 spans 14 residues. The germline V gene encodes CDR1 MNHEY and CDR2 SMNVEV (reference sequence). The CDR3 DNA follows: TGTGCCAGCAGTTTTCGGCGGAACTCCTACGAGCAGTACTTC. Its translation is CASSFRRNSYEQYF.

In regard to this clonotype: One end of the junction does not line up with germline, which may come from a read error. The chain is built from TRBV7-9 and TRBJ2-5; D tentatively reads TRBD1 or TRBD2 (5 bases each). CDR1 and CDR2 (germline): SEHNR, FQNEAQ (reference sequence). CDR3 length: 15 amino acids. The CDR3: CASSSYVGVKETQHF. In DNA form, the CDR3 reads TGTGCCAGCAGCTCATACGTGGGGGTCAAAGAGACCCAGCACTTC.

This clonotype was observed a few times. J is TRBJ2-5 and V is TRBV10-3; 8 positions agree with TRBD2. The V and J ends lost 2 bases and 2 bases, in that order; junction bases with no gene match: 16. Germline V CDR1 and CDR2: ENHRY, SYGVKD. CDR3 size: 19 residues. The CDR3 DNA follows: TGTGCCATCAGTGAGGCTTTGGGGATACGGGGGGGTGGACAAGAGACCCAGTACTTC. As protein: CAISEALGIRGGGQETQYF.

This sequence joins TRBV24-1 and TRBJ2-1, with 8 bases identical to TRBD1. Losses at the gene ends were 3 bases for V and 2 bases for J; bases not matched to a gene: 5. Germline loops: CDR1 KGHDR, CDR2 SFDVKD. The CDR3 spans 16 residues. The CDR3 reads CATSDLRTGPYNEQFF. CDR3 sequence (DNA): TGTGCCACCAGTGATCTTCGGACAGGGCCCTACAATGAGCAGTTCTTC.

The chain carries TRBV9 and TRBJ1-1; D is possibly TRBD1 (5 bases). The CDR3 loop spans 13 amino acids. Between the trimmed V and J ends, which lost 3 bases and 4 bases, there was a span of 10 bases. The germline CDR1 and CDR2 sequences are SGDLS and YYNGEE. CDR3 protein: CASSAGTATEAFF. CDR3 bases: TGTGCCAGCAGCGCGGGGACGGCCACTGAAGCTTTCTTT.

This chain uses TRBV20-1 with TRBJ2-3; TRBD2 is a possible D gene (5 bases). In germline, CDR1 is DFQATT, CDR2 SNEGSKA (reference sequence). There are 15 residues in the CDR3. V lost 5 bases, J lost 3 bases, and 18 bases lay in between. CDR3 DNA sequence: TGCAGTGCTCAGAGCACTAGTCTTACTACAGATACGCAGTATTTT. This encodes CSAQSTSLTTDTQYF.

The V call is TRBV29-1, the J call TRBJ2-1; D is possibly TRBD2 (5 bases). Trimming took 4 bases from V and 6 from J, leaving 13 bases between them. The CDR3 has 13 residues. The germline V gene encodes CDR1 SQVTM and CDR2 ANQGSEA. DNA for the CDR3: TGCAGCGTTGCAGTTAGCCTAGCCAATGAGCAGTTCTTC. As protein: CSVAVSLANEQFF.

This clonotype has more than one count but fewer than ten. V and J are TRBV19 and TRBJ1-1; D is perhaps TRBD1 (6 bases). Germline V lookup: CDR1 LNHDA, CDR2 SQIVND (reference sequence). The CDR3 has 15 residues. The V end lost 3 bases, the J end lost 4 bases, and 15 bases lay between the germline ends. The CDR3 loop is CASSIFTGQATEAFF. For the CDR3, the DNA is TGTGCCAGTAGTATTTTCACAGGGCAGGCCACTGAAGCTTTCTTT.

This clonotype was observed a few times. This chain links TRBV6-2 or TRBV6-3 with TRBJ2-7; 9 bases map to TRBD2. This CDR3 is built from 15 residues. Trimming removed 4 bases from V and 2 bases from J; junction bases left unmatched: 6. CDR1 and CDR2 from the germline V gene are MNHEY and SVGEGT. The CDR3 sequence: CASSSTSGSPYEQYF. CDR3 coding DNA: TGTGCCAGCAGTTCGACTAGCGGATCCCCCTACGAGCAGTACTTC.

The chain's CDR3 is CASSHGTSGGGYSYEQYF. DNA for the CDR3: TGTGCCAGCAGCCACGGGACTAGCGGGGGGGGATACTCCTACGAGCAGTACTTC. The gene calls are TRBV3-1 and TRBJ2-7, with 16 bases that match TRBD2. This CDR3 comprises 18 residues. J lost 0 bases, V lost 3 bases, and 5 bases had no gene match. Germline V CDR1 and CDR2: LGHDT, YNNKEL (reference sequence).

This clonotype was detected a few times. The V call is TRBV7-9, the J call TRBJ2-7; the D is unclear. Germline values: CDR1 SEHNR, CDR2 FQNEAQ (reference sequence). V dropped 3 bases and J dropped 3 bases, with 12 bases sitting between them. The length of the CDR3 is 14 residues. The CDR3 coding sequence is TGTGCCAGCAGCTTTAATACAGAGTACTACGAGCAGTACTTC. Protein product: CASSFNTEYYEQYF.